This TCR beta chain originates from a study of blood T cells in healthy people across ages. The germline CDR1 and CDR2 sequences are LGHDT and YNNKEL (reference sequence). The V end lost 1 base, the J end lost 1 base, and 12 bases lay between the germline ends. The CDR3 has 16 residues. A second about 7 to 11 cycle PCR used barcoded and J-beta primers. TCRdb re-called the 5' RACE reads through MiXCR, storing one row per CDR3 protein. The table includes about 780,000 distinct CDR3 sequences, about a quarter detected once. This same sample was also taken into another study, of T cells of mothers and their children. From that report: Donors comprised three healthy Caucasian mothers plus their six children.

V usage is TRBV3-1 and J usage is TRBJ2-3, with D hard to call. The sample comprised blood. This clonotype originated in a boy aged 5-17 years in good health. CDR3 sequence reads: CASSQGKEFGTDTQYF. The CDR3, as DNA: TGTGCCAGCAGCCAAGGAAAGGAGTTTGGCACAGATACGCAGTATTTT.